Presented here are 28 T cell receptor beta chains from one specimen sequenced in a study of shared clonotypes between healthy human individuals. TCRdb keeps only in-frame clones here, not all; method: immunoSEQ multiplex PCR. The sample shows 1.4 million or so clones, approximately 98.5% of them seen only once. Sequenced sample: naive CD4+ T cells sorted from blood. Subset of the sample: CD45RA+ positively selected. The receptor set was obtained from a man aged 25 to 40 in good health.

The rearrangement uses TRBV14 and TRBJ2-5; D might be TRBD1 (6 bases). Germline values: CDR1 SGHDN, CDR2 FVKESK. The CDR3 covers 17 residues. Trimming left V 4 bases short and J 1 base short, with 19 bases between. CDR3 DNA: TGTGCCAGCAGCCCCCAACAGGGTTTGGTCCCCCAAGAGACCCAGTACTTC. Amino acid sequence: CASSPQQGLVPQETQYF.

Points on this clone: Other DNA sequences in the same sample also yield this CDR3. This rearrangement joins TRBV20-1 to TRBJ2-7; weak D call: TRBD2 (6 bases). V lost 6 bases to trimming and J lost 5 bases, with 11 bases between them. The CDR3 is 11 residues long. Per the germline V gene, CDR1 is DFQATT and CDR2 is SNEGSKA (reference sequence). CDR3 sequence: CSAPRGDEQYF. CDR3 in DNA: TGCAGTGCCCCTCGCGGGGACGAGCAGTACTTC.

The rearrangement joins TRBV5-1 to TRBJ2-6, with TRBD2 as a possible D gene (6 bases). The CDR3 loop spans 19 amino acids. Germline V gives CDR1 SGHRS, CDR2 YFSETQ. Trimming pared 2 bases from V and 0 bases from J, leaving 18 bases between. The CDR3 coding sequence is TGCGCCAGCAGCTTCTACTCCGGGACTGCTCTCTCTGGGGCCAACGTCCTGACTTTC. It yields the protein CASSFYSGTALSGANVLTF. Full variable domain (outside the CDR3, taken from reference TRBV5-1 and TRBJ2-6): KAGVTQTPRYLIKTRGQQVTLSCSPISGHRSVSWYQQTPGQGLQFLFEYFSETQRNKGNFPGRFSGRQFSNSRSEMNVSTLELGDSALYLCASSFYSGTALSGANVLTFGAGSRLTVL.

Comments on this clone: The same CDR3 also results from other DNA sequences found in this sample. This chain links TRBV6-5 with TRBJ1-5; 12 nucleotides line up with TRBD1. There are 14 residues in the CDR3. Germline V lookup: CDR1 MNHEY, CDR2 SVGAGI. V was pared by 8 bases and J by 6 bases, with 5 bases of the junction left unmatched. CDR3 amino acids: CASRGTGGGQPQHF. The CDR3 DNA is TGTGCCAGCCGCGGGACAGGGGGCGGTCAGCCCCAGCATTTT.

This chain links TRBV7-3 with TRBJ2-5, with 12 bases identical to TRBD2. The length of the CDR3 is 15 residues. Germline V gene sequence: CDR1 SGHTA, CDR2 FQGTGA. The ends lost 3 bases at V and 5 bases at J; junction bases unmatched: 4. DNA of the CDR3: TGTGCCAGCAGCTTGGCTAGCGGGAGGGCGGAGACCCAGTACTTC. This encodes CASSLASGRAETQYF.

V usage is TRBV7-9 and J usage is TRBJ2-7; no firm D call. Deletions cut 3 bases from V and 6 bases from J, with 9 bases between. The V gene's germline CDR1 is SEHNR and CDR2 FQNEAQ (reference sequence). CDR3 length equals 12 residues. DNA of the CDR3: TGTGCCAGCAGCTTCCCAGTCGCCGAGCAGTACTTC. Translation gives CASSFPVAEQYF.

The rearrangement joins TRBV29-1 to TRBJ2-1; D gene ambiguous. Trimming shortened V by 6 bases and J by 9 bases, and 15 bases separated the two germline ends. CDR3 length: 12 amino acids. The germline V gene encodes CDR1 SQVTM and CDR2 ANQGSEA. The CDR3 coding sequence is TGCAGCGTCCAGCACGGACGTGGTGAGCAGTTCTTC. It is translated as CSVQHGRGEQFF.

The chain is built from TRBV2 and TRBJ2-5; 7 bases match TRBD2. Germline V gene lookup returns CDR1 SNHLY and CDR2 FYNNEI. With 2 bases clipped from V and 4 bases from J, the junction kept 7 bases outside the gene matches. The CDR3 is 15 residues long. The CDR3 is CASSELAGAPETQYF. The CDR3 DNA follows: TGTGCCAGCAGTGAACTGGCGGGAGCCCCAGAGACCCAGTACTTC.

This chain links TRBV18 with TRBJ2-2; 8 bases are shared with TRBD2. Trimming removed 5 bases from V and 0 bases from J; junction bases left unmatched: 2. CDR3 size: 15 residues. Looked up from germline, CDR1 is KGHSH and CDR2 is LQKENI. The CDR3 is CASSSGSPNTGELFF. The CDR3 coding sequence is TGTGCCAGCTCAAGCGGGAGCCCGAACACCGGGGAGCTGTTTTTT.

The genes are TRBV6-1 and TRBJ1-2, with D possibly being TRBD1 (6 bases). From germline, CDR1 is MNHNS and CDR2 SASEGT. Trimming left V 6 bases short and J 4 bases short, with 12 bases between. There are 13 residues in the CDR3. The CDR3 sequence is CASRTRGTYGYTF. CDR3 sequence (DNA): TGTGCCAGCAGGACCAGGGGTACCTATGGCTACACCTTC.

This clone was seen a single time. The gene calls are TRBV29-1 and TRBJ2-7; unclear D gene. V lost 4 bases and J lost 2, with 6 bases in between. The length of the CDR3 is 11 residues. Germline V gene data show CDR1 as SQVTM and CDR2 as ANQGSEA. The CDR3 loop reads CSVGKAYEQYF. DNA for the CDR3: TGCAGCGTTGGGAAGGCCTACGAGCAGTACTTC.

This clone was detected once. Other DNA sequences in the same sample also yield this CDR3. J is TRBJ2-7 and V is TRBV18, with TRBD1 matching 9 bases. The germline CDR1 and CDR2 sequences are KGHSH and LQKENI. The CDR3 has 16 amino acids. Germline trimming cut 1 base from V and 2 bases from J; bases unmatched to any gene: 6. As DNA, the CDR3 is TGTGCCAGCTCACCACTTCCGGGACAGGGTACCTACGAGCAGTACTTC. Translating gives CASSPLPGQGTYEQYF.

V gene TRBV5-1 combines with J gene TRBJ2-3; D gene unclear. CDR1 SGHRS and CDR2 YFSETQ come from the germline V gene. The CDR3 is 16 residues long. Trimming shortened V by 5 bases and J by 2 bases, and 18 bases separated the two germline ends. The CDR3 reads CASSLGKSAFTDTQYF. CDR3 DNA sequence: TGCGCCAGCAGTCTGGGCAAAAGCGCTTTCACAGATACGCAGTATTTT.

The rearrangement links TRBV9 to TRBJ2-1; D uncertain. Trimming left V 3 bases short and J 6 bases short, with 10 bases between. In germline, CDR1 is SGDLS, CDR2 YYNGEE. The CDR3 sequence is 13 residues long. CDR3 protein: CASSAPSSNEQFF. Here the CDR3 DNA reads TGTGCCAGCAGCGCCCCTAGTAGCAATGAGCAGTTCTTC.

The chain is built from TRBV2 and TRBJ1-1; D is unclear. The length of the CDR3 is 14 residues. Germline CDR1 SNHLY, CDR2 FYNNEI. With 11 bases removed from V and 4 bases from J, the gap between germline ends came to 20 bases. The CDR3 is CASLPTPRGTEAFF. CDR3 bases: TGTGCCTCCTTGCCCACTCCGAGAGGCACTGAAGCTTTCTTT.

The V and J genes are TRBV7-2 and TRBJ2-3, with a weak D call TRBD2 (6 bases). Per germline, CDR1 SGHTA and CDR2 FQGNSA. The CDR3 runs to 15 residues. The V and J ends lost 1 base and 6 bases respectively, with 14 bases between them. This CDR3 reads CASSLGRGKGDTQYF. Here the CDR3 DNA reads TGTGCCAGCAGCTTAGGTCGCGGGAAGGGTGATACGCAGTATTTT.

The chain recombines TRBV18 with TRBJ1-2, with TRBD1 matching over 7 bases. The CDR3 extends over 14 amino acids. The germline CDR1 and CDR2 sequences are KGHSH and LQKENI. Losses at the gene ends were 3 bases for V and 14 bases for J; bases not matched to a gene: 15. The CDR3 bases are TGTGCCAGCTCACCCGGGCGGGACAGCCCCTCCGGTACCTTC. Translated, it gives CASSPGRDSPSGTF.

The CDR3 DNA sequence: TGTGCCAGCAGTGACGAGCGTACTTACCAAGAGACCCAGTACTTC. Amino acid sequence: CASSDERTYQETQYF. The chain uses TRBV6-1 and TRBJ2-5; D is ambiguous. CDR3 length equals 15 residues. Germline V lookup: CDR1 MNHNS, CDR2 SASEGT. Between the trimmed V and J ends, which lost 3 bases and 0 bases, there was a span of 11 bases.

This sequence joins TRBV7-9 and TRBJ2-7; D remains ambiguous. V was trimmed by 4 bases and J by 7 bases, leaving 11 bases between them. The CDR3 extends over 12 amino acids. Germline loops: CDR1 SEHNR, CDR2 FQNEAQ (reference sequence). CDR3 amino acids: CASSSSTEEQYF. The DNA of the CDR3 is TGTGCCAGCAGCTCAAGCACTGAAGAGCAGTACTTC.

This chain connects TRBV5-4 to TRBJ2-2; 9 nucleotides match TRBD2. The CDR3 loop spans 16 amino acids. Germline V gene lookup returns CDR1 SGHNT and CDR2 YYREEE (reference sequence). J was trimmed by 1 base and V by 4 bases; bases with no gene match: 5. Written as DNA, the CDR3 is TGTGCCAGCAGCCCTGGACTAGCGATGAACACCGGGGAGCTGTTTTTT. It codes for CASSPGLAMNTGELFF. Together with reference TRBV5-4 and TRBJ2-2, the CDR3 gives the full variable domain: ETGVTQSPTHLIKTRGQQVTLRCSSQSGHNTVSWYQQALGQGPQFIFQYYREEENGRGNFPPRFSGLQFPNYSSELNVNALELDDSALYLCASSPGLAMNTGELFFGEGSRLTVL.

The chain couples TRBV28 to TRBJ2-1; D gene uncertain. There are 12 residues in the CDR3. The germline V and J ends were trimmed by 7 bases and 5 bases, with 9 bases remaining between them. Germline-derived CDR1 and CDR2 are MDHEN and SYDVKM. CDR3 coding DNA: TGTGCCAGCAACACCTACAACAATGAGCAGTTCTTC. This sequence encodes CASNTYNNEQFF.

This rearrangement joins TRBV27 to TRBJ2-1, with D possibly called TRBD1 or TRBD2 (5 bases each). The CDR3 is 15 residues long. V lost 3 bases to trimming and J lost 6 bases, with 15 bases between them. The germline V gene has CDR1 MNHEY and CDR2 SMNVEV (reference sequence). CDR3 protein: CASSLFQGVSNEQFF. DNA for the CDR3: TGTGCCAGCAGTTTGTTCCAGGGAGTCTCCAATGAGCAGTTCTTC.

CDR3 sequence reads: CASMNQSPGELFF. The CDR3 DNA follows: TGTGCCAGCATGAACCAGAGTCCCGGGGAGCTGTTTTTT. The rearrangement uses TRBV2 and TRBJ2-2; no clear D gene. Germline V CDR1 and CDR2: SNHLY, FYNNEI. CDR3 length equals 13 residues. Trimming left V 7 bases short and J 6 bases short, with 12 bases between.

The gene calls are TRBV28 and TRBJ2-7; D is possibly TRBD1 (5 bases). Germline V gives CDR1 MDHEN, CDR2 SYDVKM. The V and J ends lost 6 bases and 0 bases respectively, with 9 bases between them. This CDR3 region has 13 residues. This CDR3 reads CASSPDSSYEQYF. As DNA, the CDR3 is TGTGCCAGCAGCCCTGACAGCTCCTACGAGCAGTACTTC.

The V gene is TRBV7-2, the J gene TRBJ2-1; 10 positions match TRBD2. The CDR3 is 15 residues long. V lost 3 bases to trimming and J lost 6 bases; unmatched junction nucleotides: 5. Looked up from germline, CDR1 is SGHTA and CDR2 is FQGNSA. The CDR3 spells CASSFLAGVANEQFF. In DNA, the CDR3 is TGTGCCAGCAGCTTTCTAGCGGGAGTGGCCAATGAGCAGTTCTTC. Supplemented by reference TRBV7-2 and TRBJ2-1, the full variable domain reads GAGVSQSPSNKVTEKGKDVELRCDPISGHTALYWYRQSLGQGLEFLIYFQGNSAPDKSGLPSDRFSAERTGGSVSTLTIQRTQQEDSAVYLCASSFLAGVANEQFFGPGTRLTVL.

Of note for this clone: At one end, the junction sequence differs from germline, possibly due to a read error. The chain combines TRBV5-5 with TRBJ2-7; D is unresolved. The CDR3 extends over 16 amino acids. From germline, CDR1 is SGHKS and CDR2 YYEKEE (reference sequence). The CDR3 here is CASSSLFRERYDELYF. The CDR3 region has the DNA TGTGCCAGCAGCTCCCTCTTTCGTGAGCGCTACGACGAGCTGTACTTC. Based on the CDR3 plus reference TRBV5-5 and TRBJ2-7, the full variable domain is DAGVTQSPTHLIKTRGQQVTLRCSPISGHKSVSWYQQVLGQGPQFIFQYYEKEERGRGNFPDRFSARQFPNYSSELNVNALLLGDSALYLCASSSLFRERYDELYFGPGTRLTVT.

The chain has TRBV15 and TRBJ2-1; D is perhaps TRBD1 (5 bases). Trimming pared 2 bases from V and 9 bases from J, leaving 8 bases between. Looked up from germline, CDR1 is LNHNV and CDR2 is YYDKDF (reference sequence). The CDR3 is 12 amino acids. The CDR3 nucleotides read TGTGCCACCAGCAGAAATAGGGGTGAGCAGTTCTTC. Encoded protein: CATSRNRGEQFF.

This sequence joins TRBV6-4 and TRBJ2-1; 11 bases agree with TRBD2. CDR3 length: 14 amino acids. Germline loops: CDR1 MRHNA, CDR2 SNTAGT. V was clipped by 5 bases and J by 7 bases; unmatched bases: 4. The CDR3 region has the DNA TGTGCCAGCAGTTGGGGACTAGCGGCAAATGAGCAGTTCTTC. This encodes CASSWGLAANEQFF.